The 20 T cell receptor beta chains below were found in one sample sequenced in a study of T cell responses to AZD1222 COVID-19 vaccine. Profiling relied on immunoSEQ multiplex PCR, and the TCRdb table lists in-frame clones only, not all of them. Of approximately 150,000 clones in the sample, 85% to 95% were seen once. Sample: peripheral blood, taken on day 0 of AZD1222 vaccination. The receptors derive from an adult in good health.

This clone showed up just once. The chain carries TRBV27 and TRBJ2-7; D is unresolved. Germline assignment: CDR1 MNHEY and CDR2 SMNVEV (reference sequence). V was trimmed by 5 bases and J by 2 bases, leaving 10 bases between them. The CDR3 loop spans 13 amino acids. DNA for the CDR3: TGTGCCAGCAGTCTTAAAAGTACCTACGAGCAGTACTTC. This codes for CASSLKSTYEQYF.

This clone was found once. The V and J genes are TRBV5-1 and TRBJ1-2; D ambiguous. CDR1 is SGHRS and CDR2 is YFSETQ in the germline V gene. V lost 0 bases, J lost 1 base, and 7 bases lay in between. CDR3 length equals 14 residues. The CDR3 here is CASSLAQSNYGYTF. CDR3 DNA: TGCGCCAGCAGCTTGGCCCAGAGTAACTATGGCTACACCTTC.

In DNA form, the CDR3 reads TGTGCCAGTTTGGACAGGGGCTATAATTCACCCCTCCACTTT. Its protein product is CASLDRGYNSPLHF. The chain is built from TRBV19 and TRBJ1-6; 9 positions match TRBD1. V lost 8 bases, J lost 3 bases, and 2 bases stayed unmatched. The CDR3 is made up of 14 amino acids. Germline V gene lookup returns CDR1 LNHDA and CDR2 SQIVND (reference sequence).

V gene TRBV5-1 combines with J gene TRBJ2-1; tentative D call: TRBD2 (5 bases). V was trimmed by 3 bases and J by 8 bases, leaving 21 bases between them. The CDR3 length is 16 residues. From germline, CDR1 is SGHRS and CDR2 YFSETQ. CDR3 nucleotide sequence: TGCGCCAGCAGCTCTTCGGTGAGCGGTCCATCGGATGAGCAGTTCTTC. The encoded protein is CASSSSVSGPSDEQFF. Full variable domain (rest looked up from reference TRBV5-1 and TRBJ2-1): KAGVTQTPRYLIKTRGQQVTLSCSPISGHRSVSWYQQTPGQGLQFLFEYFSETQRNKGNFPGRFSGRQFSNSRSEMNVSTLELGDSALYLCASSSSVSGPSDEQFFGPGTRLTVL.

CDR3 region: CASSQPGGRAYEGGEQFF. The CDR3, as DNA: TGTGCCAGCAGCCAACCAGGGGGCAGGGCGTATGAAGGGGGTGAGCAGTTCTTC. The V and J genes are TRBV4-2 and TRBJ2-1; 8 nucleotides match TRBD1. V gave up 2 bases and J gave up 9 bases; unmatched junction bases: 18. Per germline, CDR1 LGHNA and CDR2 YNFKEQ. There are 18 residues in the CDR3.

The chain is built from TRBV6-5 and TRBJ2-1; 9 bases align to TRBD1. The CDR3 has 14 residues. The V segment lost 6 bases and the J segment 4 bases; nucleotides outside the gene matches: 4. Germline V CDR1 and CDR2: MNHEY, SVGAGI. For the CDR3, the DNA is TGTGCCAGCAGCCGGGACAGGGATTACAATGAGCAGTTCTTC. Translation gives CASSRDRDYNEQFF.

This chain uses TRBV5-1 with TRBJ1-5; D ambiguous. Germline V gene lookup returns CDR1 SGHRS and CDR2 YFSETQ. Deletions cut 0 bases from V and 3 bases from J, with 7 bases between. There are 14 residues in the CDR3. The DNA for the CDR3 is TGCGCCAGCAGCTTGGCCGGTTTCAATCAGCCCCAGCATTTT. This codes for CASSLAGFNQPQHF.

The gene calls are TRBV28 and TRBJ1-6; 8 nucleotides align to TRBD1. V was pared by 2 bases and J by 7 bases, with 7 bases of the junction left unmatched. This CDR3 comprises 16 residues. Germline-derived CDR1 and CDR2 are MDHEN and SYDVKM. For the CDR3, the DNA is TGTGCCAGCAGTTTACCGAGGGGGGACAGGAATTCACCCCTCCACTTT. It yields the protein CASSLPRGDRNSPLHF.

V usage is TRBV19 and J usage is TRBJ1-5; TRBD1 matches 8 bases. Germline V gives CDR1 LNHDA, CDR2 SQIVND (reference sequence). The CDR3 runs to 16 residues. V lost 5 bases to trimming and J lost 4 bases; unmatched junction nucleotides: 10. CDR3 region: CASSSYQGASNQPQHF. The CDR3 DNA reads TGTGCCAGTAGTTCCTACCAGGGGGCTAGTAATCAGCCCCAGCATTTT. The full variable domain, with the rest looked up from reference TRBV19 and TRBJ1-5, is DGGITQSPKYLFRKEGQNVTLSCEQNLNHDAMYWYRQDPGQGLRLIYYSQIVNDFQKGDIAEGYSVSREKKESFPLTVTSAQKNPTAFYLCASSSYQGASNQPQHFGDGTRLSIL.

The V and J genes are TRBV28 and TRBJ2-2, with 11 positions matching TRBD2. This CDR3 has 20 residues. The ends lost 6 bases at V and 4 bases at J; junction bases unmatched: 19. Germline lookup yields CDR1 MDHEN and CDR2 SYDVKM. CDR3 coding DNA: TGTGCCAGCAGCCATGACAGGGTGACTAGCGGGACCCCATCCACCGGGGAGCTGTTTTTT. This gives the protein CASSHDRVTSGTPSTGELFF.

The chain has TRBV11-2 and TRBJ2-1, with D perhaps matching TRBD1 or TRBD2 (7 bases each). The ends were cut back, 2 bases at V and 0 bases at J, with 11 bases in the middle. Germline-derived CDR1 and CDR2 are SGHAT and FQNNGV. The CDR3 sequence is 16 residues long. CDR3 protein: CASSLRGDSSYNEQFF. The CDR3 nucleotides are TGTGCCAGCAGCTTACGGGGGGACAGCTCCTACAATGAGCAGTTCTTC.

This clone came up once. The chain is built from TRBV5-1 and TRBJ2-3; tentative D call: TRBD2 (5 bases). There are 14 residues in the CDR3. Germline CDR1 is SGHRS and CDR2 is YFSETQ. The V end lost 3 bases, the J end lost 2 bases, and 10 bases lay between the germline ends. The CDR3: CASSSPGNTDTQYF. CDR3 bases: TGCGCCAGCAGCTCCCCGGGGAACACAGATACGCAGTATTTT.

A single count supports this clone. This sequence joins TRBV24-1 and TRBJ2-1, with 7 nucleotides matching TRBD2. The J segment lost 8 bases and the V segment lost 4 bases, leaving 16 bases of the junction unmatched. Germline loops: CDR1 KGHDR, CDR2 SFDVKD. CDR3 length equals 17 residues. DNA of the CDR3: TGTGCCACCAGTGACGCGAGTACGGGGGGTCGTCGGCATGAGCAGTTCTTC. This translates into CATSDASTGGRRHEQFF.

V gene TRBV9 combines with J gene TRBJ1-1; D possibly corresponds to TRBD1 (6 bases). From germline, CDR1 is SGDLS and CDR2 YYNGEE. The CDR3 runs 16 residues. With 3 bases removed from V and 2 bases from J, the gap between germline ends came to 17 bases. This CDR3 reads CASSAIRTVPNTEAFF. The CDR3 DNA sequence: TGTGCCAGCAGCGCCATACGGACAGTTCCAAACACTGAAGCTTTCTTT.

The chain has TRBV7-9 and TRBJ1-2; D possibly corresponds to TRBD1 (5 bases). CDR1 and CDR2 (germline): SEHNR, FQNEAQ (reference sequence). The CDR3 runs to 14 residues. Trimming cost V 1 base and J 8 bases, with 14 bases left between them. This CDR3 is CASSLGRQGFGYTF. For the CDR3, the DNA is TGTGCCAGCAGCTTAGGTCGCCAGGGTTTCGGCTACACCTTC.

J is TRBJ2-3 and V is TRBV6-5, with TRBD2 identical over 8 bases. Per the germline V gene, CDR1 is MNHEY and CDR2 is SVGAGI. The CDR3 spans 14 residues. The V and J ends lost 7 bases and 1 base, in that order; junction bases with no gene match: 4. The CDR3 nucleotides read TGTGCCAGCACCTCGGGGGGGGGCACAGATACGCAGTATTTT. It yields the protein CASTSGGGTDTQYF.

This clone was recorded once. The chain is built from TRBV4-1 and TRBJ1-1; 7 bases are shared with TRBD1. Germline V gene data show CDR1 as MGHRA and CDR2 as YSYEKL. J was trimmed by 3 bases and V by 1 base; bases with no gene match: 23. This CDR3 comprises 21 residues. The chain's CDR3 is CASSQARNFQGGPRLHTEAFF. DNA for the CDR3: TGCGCCAGCAGCCAAGCGAGGAATTTCCAAGGGGGCCCGCGATTACACACTGAAGCTTTCTTT.

The chain recombines TRBV19 with TRBJ2-1; 12 bases map to TRBD2. The CDR3 length is 15 residues. Germline CDR1 LNHDA, CDR2 SQIVND (reference sequence). V was pared by 5 bases and J by 9 bases, with 8 bases of the junction left unmatched. CDR3 coding DNA: TGTGCCAGTAGTGAAACTAGCGGGGGGCTCGGTGAGCAGTTCTTC. Translated, it gives CASSETSGGLGEQFF.

Notes on this clone: Sequence at one end of the junction differs from germline and may be a read error. This sample also contains other DNA sequences that code for the same CDR3. The V and J genes are TRBV5-1 and TRBJ2-7; unclear D gene. This CDR3 has 11 amino acids. Germline V gene sequence: CDR1 SGHRS, CDR2 YFSETQ. In nucleotides, the CDR3 is TGCGCCAGCAGTTTGGACTACGAGCAGTACTTC. This translates into CASSLDYEQYF.

The gene calls are TRBV5-4 and TRBJ2-3; 9 nucleotides match TRBD2. Looked up from germline, CDR1 is SGHNT and CDR2 is YYREEE (reference sequence). The V segment lost 4 bases and the J segment 0 bases; nucleotides outside the gene matches: 6. The CDR3 contains 16 residues. This chain's CDR3 is CASSQRGDASTDTQYF. The CDR3 DNA is TGTGCCAGCAGCCAGCGGGGGGACGCTAGCACAGATACGCAGTATTTT.